Listed below are T cell receptor beta chains from one sample, sequenced in a study of Graves' ophthalmopathy and Graves' hyperthyroidism. From the multiplex PCR reads, TCRdb called clonotypes with MiXCR, one entry per CDR3 protein. Of over a million distinct CDR3 sequences listed, 36% are singletons. Sequenced input: peripheral blood or thyroid tissue (not recorded which). These receptors originate from an adult man with Graves' hyperthyroidism. Each CDR3 is given with its conserved first and last residue. D genes are given only for firm matches. Only part of the rows carry a size: once, few, many, or a class if the clone is expanded.

TRBV4-1	TRBJ1-4	NA	TRBD1	CASSQRTGAVATNEKLFF	TGCGCCAGCAGCCAGAGAACAGGGGCCGTGGCAACTAATGAAAAACTGTTTTTT
TRBV19	TRBJ2-7	many	NA	CASSGDGIGSYEQYF	TGTGCCAGTAGTGGGGACGGAATCGGCTCCTACGAGCAGTACTTC
TRBV7-2	TRBJ1-5	once	TRBD1	CASSQDTGGLGNQPQHF	TGTGCCAGCAGCCAAGATACAGGGGGCTTGGGCAATCAGCCCCAGCATTTT
TRBV6-2/TRBV6-3	TRBJ2-6	NA	NA	CASWDTGSGANVLTF	TGTGCCAGCTGGGACACCGGCTCTGGGGCCAACGTCCTGACTTTC
TRBV7-6	TRBJ2-7	NA	NA	CASSLGSDAPYEQYF	TGTGCCAGCAGCTTGGGGTCCGACGCTCCCTACGAGCAGTACTTC
TRBV3-1	TRBJ1-4	few	NA	CASSPRTVVNEKLFF	TGTGCCAGCAGCCCTCGGACCGTAGTAAATGAAAAACTGTTTTTT
TRBV2	TRBJ2-7	many	NA	CASSERQPFYEQYF	TGTGCCAGCAGTGAGAGACAGCCGTTCTACGAGCAGTACTTC
TRBV7-9	TRBJ2-2	NA	NA	CASSLLNRQGKTGELFF	TGTGCCAGCAGCTTACTCAACAGGCAGGGGAAAACCGGGGAGCTGTTTTTT
TRBV7-9	TRBJ2-2	once	TRBD2	CASSLGGLAGVPGELFF	TGTGCCAGCAGCTTAGGGGGACTAGCGGGAGTCCCCGGGGAGCTGTTTTTT
TRBV6-5	TRBJ2-2	NA	TRBD1	CASIRSQGALYTGELFF	TGTGCCAGCATCAGATCACAGGGGGCGCTGTACACCGGGGAGCTGTTTTTT
TRBV14	TRBJ2-5	NA	TRBD1	CASSLRGTGKETQYF	TGTGCCAGCAGCCTCCGCGGGACAGGAAAAGAGACCCAGTACTTC
TRBV10-2	TRBJ1-2	once	TRBD1	CTSRVDRERGYTF	TGCACCAGCAGAGTGGACAGGGAACGTGGCTACACCTTC
TRBV5-6	TRBJ2-7	NA	NA	CASSFDNEQYF	TGTGCCAGCAGCTTCGATAACGAGCAGTACTTC
TRBV20-1	TRBJ2-2	many	NA	CSASVRGYTGELFF	TGCAGTGCTAGTGTCAGGGGTTACACCGGGGAGCTGTTTTTT
TRBV20-1	TRBJ2-5	many	TRBD2	CSGASGITETQYF	TGCAGTGGTGCTAGCGGGATTACAGAGACCCAGTACTTC
TRBV14	TRBJ1-1	NA	NA	CASSQDLHGGGEAFF	TGTGCCAGCAGCCAAGATCTCCATGGAGGAGGTGAAGCTTTCTTT
TRBV10-2	TRBJ2-7	NA	NA	CASSESPLDRFYEQYF	TGCGCCAGCAGTGAGTCCCCCCTAGACAGGTTCTACGAGCAGTACTTC
TRBV27	TRBJ2-5	NA	TRBD1	CATTAGPGGTQYF	TGTGCCACCACGGCCGGCCCAGGGGGGACCCAGTACTTC
TRBV29-1	TRBJ2-2	many	NA	CSVDSRGDTGELFF	TGCAGCGTTGATTCCAGGGGGGACACCGGGGAGCTGTTTTTT
TRBV7-2	TRBJ1-2	NA	NA	CASSVSAGVGGYTF	TGTGCCAGCAGCGTCTCGGCAGGGGTTGGTGGCTACACCTTC
TRBV29-1	TRBJ1-4	NA	NA	CSVSGGAREKLFF	TGCAGCGTTTCAGGAGGGGCGCGCGAAAAACTGTTTTTT
TRBV20-1	TRBJ1-2	NA	NA	CSDWRTVYGYTF	TGCAGTGATTGGAGGACGGTCTATGGCTACACCTTC
TRBV4-1	TRBJ2-2	many	NA	CASSQEWAYTGELFF	TGCGCCAGCAGCCAAGAATGGGCGTACACCGGGGAGCTGTTTTTT
TRBV6-1	TRBJ2-5	few	NA	CASKHTSIETQYF	TGTGCCAGCAAGCACACGTCCATAGAGACCCAGTACTTC
TRBV7-2	TRBJ2-7	many	NA	CASSLVQNYEQYF	TGTGCCAGCAGCTTAGTACAGAACTACGAGCAGTACTTC
TRBV7-8	TRBJ1-2	many	NA	CASSLGSRNYGYTF	TGTGCCAGCAGCTTAGGGTCCAGGAACTATGGCTACACCTTC
TRBV6-1	TRBJ1-4	many	TRBD1	CASSEESRDRFGSDEKLFF	TGTGCCAGCAGTGAAGAGTCCCGGGACAGGTTCGGAAGCGATGAAAAACTGTTTTTT
TRBV7-2	TRBJ2-7	many	TRBD2	CASSPRERGGYEQYF	TGTGCCAGCAGCCCCCGGGAGCGGGGGGGCTACGAGCAGTACTTC
TRBV11-2	TRBJ1-1	NA	NA	CASSSHPSGKNTEAFF	TGTGCCAGCAGCTCCCACCCCTCAGGGAAAAACACTGAAGCTTTCTTT
TRBV20-1	TRBJ2-2	NA	NA	CSTTGNTGELFF	TGCAGTACGACGGGGAACACCGGGGAGCTGTTTTTT
TRBV10-3	TRBJ1-2	NA	TRBD1	CATTGGAGGYTF	TGTGCCACCACAGGGGGAGCAGGGGGCTACACCTTC
TRBV7-2	TRBJ2-5	NA	NA	CASSPKWGQETQYF	TGTGCCAGCAGCCCCAAGTGGGGGCAAGAGACCCAGTACTTC
TRBV7-2	TRBJ1-3	NA	NA	CASSLAGPDSGNTIYF	TGTGCCAGCAGCTTAGCTGGCCCAGACTCTGGAAACACCATATATTTT
TRBV7-9	TRBJ2-2	NA	NA	CASSPQGSDAGELFF	TGTGCCAGCAGCCCGCAGGGCTCTGACGCCGGGGAGCTGTTTTTT
TRBV20-1	TRBJ2-2	many	NA	CSARDQAGIWPGELFF	TGCAGTGCTAGAGATCAGGCGGGCATTTGGCCCGGGGAGCTGTTTTTT
TRBV6-2/TRBV6-3	TRBJ1-2	few	NA	CASSYVVPGLIDGYTF	TGTGCCAGCAGTTATGTCGTCCCGGGATTAATTGATGGCTACACCTTC
TRBV7-9	TRBJ2-7	NA	NA	CAIPRGSGEQYF	TGTGCCATTCCGAGGGGCTCGGGGGAGCAGTACTTC
TRBV15	TRBJ1-5	NA	TRBD1	CATSRKGTGGGQPQHF	TGTGCCACCAGCAGAAAAGGGACAGGGGGCGGTCAGCCCCAGCATTTT
TRBV19	TRBJ1-6	once	TRBD1	CASSSGTGTSPLHF	TGTGCCAGTAGTTCCGGGACAGGGACGTCACCCCTCCACTTT
TRBV30	TRBJ2-7	once	TRBD1	CAWNGQVPYEQYF	TGTGCCTGGAACGGACAGGTCCCCTACGAGCAGTACTTC
TRBV29-1	TRBJ1-2	many	NA	CSVLTGLAHYTF	TGCAGCGTTCTAACAGGGCTAGCACACTACACCTTC
TRBV19	TRBJ2-5	NA	NA	CASSPRAPQTQLETQYF	TGTGCCAGCAGTCCTCGGGCCCCCCAAACACAATTAGAGACCCAGTACTTC
TRBV6-5	TRBJ1-1	NA	NA	CASSAKRWGNTEAFF	TGTGCCAGCAGTGCGAAGAGGTGGGGCAACACTGAAGCTTTCTTT
TRBV7-8	TRBJ2-7	many	NA	CASSGRQDYEQYF	TGTGCCAGCAGCGGTAGGCAAGACTACGAGCAGTACTTC
TRBV20-1	TRBJ2-5	many	NA	CSARLGHTETQYF	TGCAGTGCTAGATTGGGACACACGGAGACCCAGTACTTC
TRBV5-1	TRBJ2-5	NA	TRBD2	CASTPLGGDQETQYF	TGCGCCAGCACCCCTCTCGGGGGGGACCAAGAGACCCAGTACTTC
TRBV10-3	TRBJ2-7	NA	TRBD2	CAIRGEAGPYEQYF	TGTGCCATCAGAGGGGAAGCGGGACCTTACGAGCAGTACTTC
TRBV25-1	TRBJ2-5	NA	NA	CASSATSYREETQYF	TGTGCCAGCAGTGCCACATCATACAGGGAAGAGACCCAGTACTTC
TRBV4-2	TRBJ2-6	NA	NA	CASSPRFGANVLTF	TGTGCCAGCAGCCCACGGTTTGGGGCCAACGTCCTGACTTTC
TRBV30	TRBJ2-7	NA	NA	CAWNSAGTVSYEQYF	TGTGCCTGGAATTCAGCCGGGACTGTGTCCTACGAGCAGTACTTC
TRBV5-1	TRBJ2-7	NA	NA	CASSFLGGFDEQYF	TGCGCCAGCAGCTTTTTGGGGGGATTCGATGAGCAGTACTTC
TRBV5-1	TRBJ1-2	many	TRBD1	CASSVDRDYGYTF	TGCGCCAGCAGCGTCGACAGGGACTATGGCTACACCTTC
TRBV29-1	TRBJ1-5	NA	NA	CSVGEGLNQPQHF	TGCAGCGTGGGGGAGGGGCTCAATCAGCCCCAGCATTTT
TRBV20-1	TRBJ2-7	NA	NA	CSASRGAGVNAEQYF	TGCAGTGCATCAAGGGGGGCAGGGGTTAACGCCGAGCAGTACTTC
TRBV29-1	TRBJ2-7	many	NA	CSVESSLVGEQYF	TGCAGCGTTGAATCATCTCTGGTAGGCGAGCAGTACTTC
TRBV7-2	TRBJ1-6	NA	TRBD1	CASRGGDSATSPLHF	TGTGCCAGCAGGGGCGGGGACAGCGCGACTTCACCCCTCCACTTT
TRBV12-3/TRBV12-4	TRBJ1-1	NA	NA	CASSFYRSEDEAFF	TGTGCCAGCAGTTTTTACCGGAGCGAAGATGAAGCTTTCTTT
TRBV2	TRBJ1-5	many	TRBD1	CASRGQMTGVYQPQHF	TGTGCCAGCAGGGGACAGATGACAGGGGTGTATCAGCCCCAGCATTTT